Below are 9 T cell receptor beta chains sequenced from a single sample in a study of T cell clusters in autoimmune cytopenias. Each sample's input was about 250 ng genomic DNA, some 34,000 genome equivalents. One tube held mixed TRB-A and TRB-B primer pools for touch-down PCR. Reprocessing the multiplex PCR reads, TCRdb reports a single entry for every CDR3 protein and omits DNA. The sample data list several thousand distinct CDR3 sequences. Sequencing input: peripheral blood. The receptors come from a human donor with an autoimmune cytopenia or autoimmune hepatitis (not recorded which).

The chain has TRBV18 and TRBJ1-2; TCRdb lists TRBD1, though no DNA is available to test this call. The CDR3 is made up of 16 amino acids. Germline V gene data show CDR1 as KGHSH and CDR2 as LQKENI. CDR3 amino acids: CASSSSGTGGNYGYTF.

This clonotype is labeled medium-sized based on frequency. CDR3 in amino acids: CATSRESRWTDTQYF. The V gene is TRBV15, the J gene TRBJ2-3. Germline CDR1 reads LNHNV; CDR2 reads YYDKDF (reference sequence). CDR3 length: 15 residues.

This clonotype counts as medium-sized by frequency. The CDR3 reads CASTAYRKNDGYTF. The chain carries TRBV5-4 and TRBJ1-2. The germline gives CDR1 SGHNT, CDR2 YYREEE (reference sequence). CDR3 length equals 14 residues.

Frequency places this clonotype as medium-sized. The chain recombines TRBV30 with TRBJ1-6. CDR1 GTSNPN and CDR2 SVGIG come from the germline V gene (reference sequence). The CDR3 contains 14 residues. The CDR3 loop reads CAWSGQGRNSPLHF.

The chain recombines TRBV20-1 with TRBJ1-4; TCRdb's assignment of TRBD1 cannot be checked, as there is no DNA. The length of the CDR3 is 14 residues. Germline CDR1 is DFQATT and CDR2 is SNEGSKA (reference sequence). Here the CDR3 reads CSARDQQGDEKLFF.

This sequence joins TRBV5-5 and TRBJ1-2; the D call from TCRdb, TRBD1, cannot be confirmed without DNA. CDR1 SGHKS and CDR2 YYEKEE come from the germline V gene (reference sequence). There are 16 residues in the CDR3. The CDR3 sequence: CASSFRPRVDRDGYTF.

This clonotype is deemed medium-sized by its frequency. This sequence joins TRBV19 and TRBJ2-3; TCRdb's D call, TRBD2, is unchecked because there is no DNA. Germline V gene sequence: CDR1 LNHDA, CDR2 SQIVND (reference sequence). The CDR3 spans 14 residues. The CDR3 spells CASSRSGNTDTQYF.

Judged by frequency, this clonotype is medium-sized. The V gene is TRBV12-3 or TRBV12-4, the J gene TRBJ2-3; the TRBD1 assignment by TCRdb is unverifiable without DNA. This CDR3 is built from 16 residues. The CDR3 region is CASSPTAGARTDTQYF.

J is TRBJ1-2 and V is TRBV20-1; the TCRdb call, TRBD1, lacks DNA for checking. The CDR3 is 15 amino acids. Per germline, CDR1 DFQATT and CDR2 SNEGSKA (reference sequence). The CDR3 loop is CSARDPGRGNYGYTF.